This section outlines one TCR beta chain sequence together with its context. Its antigen specificity is not known. The record has no base qualities; no much larger clone is one base away. Per the publication, the time point label means: pre-sensitization, week 0. The treatment or condition label on this specimen signifies: therapeutic diphenylcyclopropenone sensitization with weekly scalp DPC. At each patch-test visit, blood was drawn before the patch test was applied. Patients were considered eligible if aged 18 to 70, diagnosed with alopecia and deemed suitable for DPC therapy, and patients were excluded if pregnant. Total RNA was extracted from unfractionated whole blood collected in Tempus Blood RNA tubes. This sample was included in a study of human T cells and chemical hapten exposure listed by TCRdb under 2021. Study-wide context: For sensitization, 2% DPC in acetone was applied to an approximately 2 cm by approximately 2 cm area of upper inner arm skin. Libraries were pooled for sequencing, and per-sample TCR yields varied mainly because of small differences in library volumes within the pool. The mostly female patient cohort included alopecia areata with under or over 50% scalp involvement, alopecia totalis and alopecia universalis. Under 30 alopecia patients gave blood for TCR sequencing at one to four time points (pre-sensitization, 2, 6 and 24 weeks). Peripheral blood TCR repertoire changes were tracked in vivo in alopecia patients during primary and secondary sensitization to the hapten diphenylcyclopropenone (DPC). Throughout the approximately 22-week study period, patients were also given weekly therapeutic DPC doses on the scalp. Patch testing was performed on the upper back with Finn chambers containing 0.01% DPC, and the patch tests were scored after 6 days according to International Contact Dermatitis Research Group standards. Patient blood was sampled pre-sensitization (week 0) and at 2, 6 and about 24 weeks after DPC sensitization.

The CDR3 contains 13 residues, cysteine and phenylalanine counted. Of the read, only the CDR3 DNA is kept; its 39 bases are in frame from base 1. The germline V gene (reference sequence) supplies CDR1 DFQATT and CDR2 SNEGSKA. At the junction V is shortened by 1 base and J by 3 bases, with 10 bases in between. Overall study outcomes, separate from this receptor: Alopecia, a presumed autoimmune disease, was present in all patients, so the immune response of the patients might differ from that of healthy individuals. Significantly more large CDR3 similarity clusters were formed by expanded TCRs than by pre-sensitization or healthy control sets, consistent with antigen-driven responses. DPC sensitization did not change the number of TCRs with a frequency above 1 in 1000, and there was no evidence of changes in global repertoire structure. Patch test score was positively correlated with the number of PT1 expanded TCRs, with significance at thresholds 8, 16 and 32 but not at 4. After repeated subsampling, changes were observed in the strength of the expansion versus patch-test correlation and in the threshold at which the correlation became significant.

Library generation was performed with RACE. Sequencing took place on a NextSeq 500. During library preparation, unique molecular identifiers were attached to individual cDNA molecules so that TCRs could be counted quantitatively and reproducibly. Each blood RNA sample was used to sequence both TCR alpha and TCR beta chains. The authors' analysis ran thus. The median number of TCRs per sample was roughly 94,000, ranging from about 20,000 to 690,600. V, J and CDR3 annotation of the TCR reads was carried out using the Decombinator software suite. For PS versus PT1 abundance plots, all samples were subsampled to the same number of TCRs (28,000). Expanded TCRs were defined as absent before sensitization and observed at least eight times at the 2-week time point. TCRdb reprocessed the public reads (quality trimming at Q25 with fastp, clone calling with MiXCR) and kept in-frame beta chains. Each entry is one CDR3 protein sequence, shown with its most common DNA and genes. TCRdb assigned the V and J calls; the authors' analysis was not used. In this sample the table shows about 87,000 distinct CDR3 sequences, 9.6% of which occur a single time. Together, the top ten hold 3.6% of the sample.

Here the chain combines TRBV20-1 and TRBJ2-7; the best D guess is TRBD1, with 5 bases matching. The starting material was whole blood, obtained in connection with sensitization to the hapten diphenylcyclopropenone (DPC). The TCR was taken from a woman aged 35 to 49 with alopecia areata. Some clones in this sample may be carry-over from other donors' samples. The DNA sequence is as follows: TGCAGTGCTAGAGTAACAGGCCTCTACGAGCAGTACTTC. Its translation reads: CSARVTGLYEQYF.